This T cell receptor beta chain was sequenced during a study of Tregs in tolerant kidney transplant recipients. Here immunoSEQ multiplex PCR was the method, and the copy in TCRdb shows in-frame clones only, minus some. This sample has around 61,000 clones, with about 87% found just once. Mixed chimerism was transient after nonmyeloablative marrow transplants from related graft donors. This sample comprised CD4+ T cells from blood (PBMCs), obtained 6 months after the transplant. The clonotype was recovered from a human patient who received a combined kidney and bone marrow transplant. The graft donor may have contributed some T cells.

CDR3 protein: CASSLVAGASTDYEQYF. The CDR3 DNA reads TGTGCCAGCAGCTTAGTAGCTGGGGCCTCTACGGACTACGAGCAGTACTTC. The V call is TRBV7-8, the J call TRBJ2-7; the D gene is possibly TRBD1 (5 bases). Trimming shortened V by 1 base and J by 3 bases, and 19 bases separated the two germline ends. The length of the CDR3 is 17 residues. Germline V gene data show CDR1 as SGHVS and CDR2 as FQNEAQ.